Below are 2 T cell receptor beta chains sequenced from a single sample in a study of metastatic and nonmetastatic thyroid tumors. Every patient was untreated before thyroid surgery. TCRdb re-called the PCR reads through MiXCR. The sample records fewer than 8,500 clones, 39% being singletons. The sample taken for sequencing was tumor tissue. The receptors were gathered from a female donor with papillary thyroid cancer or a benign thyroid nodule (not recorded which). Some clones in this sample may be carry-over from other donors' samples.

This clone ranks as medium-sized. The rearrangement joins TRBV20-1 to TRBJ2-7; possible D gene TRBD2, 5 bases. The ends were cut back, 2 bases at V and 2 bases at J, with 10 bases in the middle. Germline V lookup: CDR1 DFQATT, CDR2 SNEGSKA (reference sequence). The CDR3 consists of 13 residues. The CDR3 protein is CSARKLVAYEQYF. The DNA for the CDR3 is TGCAGTGCTAGAAAACTAGTAGCCTACGAGCAGTACTTC.

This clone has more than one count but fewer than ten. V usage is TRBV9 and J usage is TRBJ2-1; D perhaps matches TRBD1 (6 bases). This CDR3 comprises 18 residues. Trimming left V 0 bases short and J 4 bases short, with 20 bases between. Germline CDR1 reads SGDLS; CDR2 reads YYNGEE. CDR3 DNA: TGTGCCAGCAGCGTAGCGGGTACGGTGGCAGGGGTGTACAATGAGCAGTTCTTC. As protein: CASSVAGTVAGVYNEQFF.